Listed here are 22 T cell receptor beta chains from one sample, sequenced in a study of metastatic and nonmetastatic thyroid tumors. Among the patients, none had received any treatment before thyroid surgery. Using MiXCR, TCRdb reanalyzed the PCR reads. This table has about 40,000 clones, approximately 20% appearing once. What was sequenced was tumor tissue. The receptors derive from a female donor with papillary thyroid cancer or a benign thyroid nodule (not recorded which). Some clones in this sample may be carry-over from other donors' samples.

This clone was seen ten or more times. The chain carries TRBV6-6 and TRBJ1-6; D is possibly TRBD1 (6 bases). Trimming stripped 3 bases from V and 9 bases from J, with 12 bases between. The CDR3 has 14 residues. The germline gives CDR1 MNHNY, CDR2 SVGAGI (reference sequence). The CDR3 spells CASSYSGATSPLHF. The CDR3 DNA is TGTGCCAGCAGTTATTCGGGGGCGACTTCACCCCTCCACTTT.

This clone has ten or more counts. The rearrangement joins TRBV5-1 to TRBJ1-1; TRBD1 agrees at 10 bases. The CDR3 has 15 residues. CDR1 is SGHRS and CDR2 is YFSETQ in the germline V gene. After removal of 0 bases from V and 3 bases from J, the junction contained 2 bases not matched to a gene. The CDR3 region has the DNA TGCGCCAGCAGCTTGGGGGACAGGGGACACACTGAAGCTTTCTTT. Translating gives CASSLGDRGHTEAFF.

In this sample, this clone turned up many times. This sample includes further DNA sequences coding for the same CDR3. This chain joins TRBV6-5 and TRBJ2-1; 7 bases are a match to TRBD2. From germline, CDR1 is MNHEY and CDR2 SVGAGI. This CDR3 has 16 amino acids. The V and J ends lost 0 bases and 9 bases, in that order; junction bases with no gene match: 11. As DNA, the CDR3 is TGTGCCAGCAGTTACTCGGGAGGGAGGGGCCCAGCTGAGCAGTTCTTC. Translating it yields CASSYSGGRGPAEQFF.

This clone was recorded at least ten times. The chain carries TRBV19 and TRBJ1-1, with no clear D. Deletions cut 5 bases from V and 4 bases from J, with 17 bases between. The CDR3 loop spans 15 amino acids. The germline V gene has CDR1 LNHDA and CDR2 SQIVND (reference sequence). In DNA, the CDR3 is TGTGCCAGTAGTCCGAGTGCGGGGTTTTTCACTGAAGCTTTCTTT. Residues: CASSPSAGFFTEAFF.

CDR3 sequence reads: CASSRDRGNEKLFF. In nucleotides, the CDR3 is TGTGCCAGCAGCCGGGACAGGGGCAATGAAAAACTGTTTTTT. The chain carries TRBV7-9 and TRBJ1-4, with 10 bases fitting TRBD1. The ends lost 5 bases at V and 5 bases at J; junction bases unmatched: 2. The CDR3 sequence is 14 residues long. Germline CDR1 is SEHNR and CDR2 is FQNEAQ (reference sequence).

As concerns this clone: A much larger clonotype is one base distant, so this may be a read error. V is TRBV18 and J is TRBJ2-1; D gene uncertain. The CDR3 spans 14 residues. In germline, CDR1 is KGHSH, CDR2 LQKENI. CDR3 DNA: TGTGCCATCTCACCGCCTAGCTCCTACAATGAGCAGTTCTTC. Its protein product is CAISPPSSYNEQFF.

This clone showed up just a few times. This may arise from a read error, as a much more abundant clone is one base away. The rearrangement joins TRBV12-3 or TRBV12-4 to TRBJ2-1; no clear D. This CDR3 is built from 11 residues. Trimming took off 2 bases at V and 9 bases at J, with 5 bases between the two ends. The CDR3 DNA follows: TGTGCCAGCAGTTTATTTCTTGAGCAGTTCTTC. Its translation: CASSLFLEQFF.

This clone was found many times. The chain uses TRBV2 and TRBJ2-1; D assignment may be TRBD1 or TRBD2 (5 bases each). Trimming took 8 bases from V and 0 from J, leaving 17 bases between them. The CDR3 extends over 16 amino acids. The germline gives CDR1 SNHLY, CDR2 FYNNEI. The chain's CDR3 is CASRKLGTSSYNEQFF. The CDR3 DNA sequence: TGTGCCAGCCGGAAGCTCGGGACGAGCTCCTACAATGAGCAGTTCTTC.

This clone was seen more than once but under ten times. The chain is built from TRBV6-2 or TRBV6-3 and TRBJ1-2; TRBD1 agrees at 7 bases. V was clipped by 2 bases and J by 0 bases; unmatched bases: 6. The CDR3 is made up of 16 amino acids. Germline V gives CDR1 MNHEY, CDR2 SVGEGT. CDR3 region: CASSYPRQGSNYGYTF. The CDR3 coding sequence is TGTGCCAGCAGTTACCCGAGACAGGGCTCTAACTATGGCTACACCTTC.

This clone was found once. V gene TRBV20-1 combines with J gene TRBJ2-7; 14 bases are shared with TRBD2. V trimming: 3 bases; J trimming: 3 bases; junction bases outside the gene matches: 7. Germline V CDR1 and CDR2: DFQATT, SNEGSKA (reference sequence). The CDR3 loop spans 16 amino acids. CDR3 nucleotides: TGCAGTGCTAGCGTGACTAGCGGGGGGGCCTGCTACGAGCAGTACTTC. This sequence encodes CSASVTSGGACYEQYF.

This clone was found a few times. CDR3 loop: CASRVNALLSSYEQYF. The CDR3 bases are TGTGCCAGCCGAGTAAACGCCCTTTTAAGCTCCTACGAGCAGTACTTC. The chain recombines TRBV6-1 with TRBJ2-7; no clear D. Looked up from germline, CDR1 is MNHNS and CDR2 is SASEGT. Trimming stripped 8 bases from V and 0 bases from J, with 20 bases between. The CDR3 loop spans 16 amino acids.

This clone was seen a handful of times. The chain has TRBV12-3 or TRBV12-4 and TRBJ2-5; D unresolved. The length of the CDR3 is 13 residues. The V end was cut by 7 bases, the J end by 5 bases, with 14 bases between. Here the CDR3 reads CASTTETGETQYF. The DNA for the CDR3 is TGTGCCAGCACCACAGAGACGGGCGAGACCCAGTACTTC.

This clone was recorded at least ten times. The same CDR3 can be traced to other DNA sequences in this sample. The gene calls are TRBV2 and TRBJ2-5, with 8 bases aligning to TRBD1. Losses at the gene ends were 1 base for V and 4 bases for J; bases not matched to a gene: 5. This CDR3 is built from 15 residues. Germline CDR1 reads SNHLY; CDR2 reads FYNNEI. The CDR3 reads CASSEGAGGGETQYF. The DNA for the CDR3 is TGTGCCAGCAGTGAAGGAGCAGGGGGCGGAGAGACCCAGTACTTC.

This clone was detected a few times. This rearrangement joins TRBV6-8 to TRBJ1-5; D unresolved. The germline V gene encodes CDR1 MNHGY and CDR2 SAAAGT. The CDR3 extends over 16 amino acids. V was pared by 9 bases and J by 6 bases, with 24 bases between. CDR3 region: CARRNGPVPLGQPQHF. The DNA of the CDR3 is TGTGCCAGACGCAATGGACCAGTCCCTCTGGGTCAGCCCCAGCATTTT.

This clone was detected ten times or more. V and J are TRBV20-1 and TRBJ1-2; D call uncertain. Trimming removed 3 bases at V and 14 bases at J, with 7 bases between. CDR1 is DFQATT and CDR2 is SNEGSKA in the germline V gene (reference sequence). The CDR3 runs 8 residues. The CDR3 nucleotides are TGCAGTGCTAGTTCTAGGACCTTC. Protein: CSASSRTF.

This clone was recorded at least ten times. This chain uses TRBV12-5 with TRBJ2-2; 9 positions agree with TRBD1. V lost 6 bases and J lost 6; bases outside the gene matches: 5. Per germline, CDR1 LGHNT and CDR2 FRNRAP. The CDR3 loop spans 14 amino acids. The CDR3 loop is CASGPGQGSGELFF. In nucleotides, the CDR3 is TGTGCTAGTGGCCCAGGACAGGGGTCCGGGGAGCTGTTTTTT.

This clone has more than one count but fewer than ten. Possible read error: a much larger clone is one base away. The rearrangement uses TRBV20-1 and TRBJ2-5; no clear D gene. The CDR3 extends over 12 amino acids. The germline CDR1 and CDR2 sequences are DFQATT and SNEGSKA (reference sequence). CDR3 in amino acids: CSAIHQLEAQYF. DNA of the CDR3: TGCAGTGCTATACATCAGTTAGAGGCCCAGTACTTC.

The J gene is TRBJ1-2, the V gene TRBV7-2; no definite D call. V dropped 2 bases and J dropped 3 bases, with 16 bases sitting between them. The V gene's germline CDR1 is SGHTA and CDR2 FQGNSA. The CDR3 is 16 amino acids. CDR3: CASSLPTLTDDYGYTF. The CDR3 DNA is TGTGCCAGCAGCTTACCGACCTTGACGGACGACTATGGCTACACCTTC.

This clone was seen a handful of times. This chain uses TRBV6-5 with TRBJ1-4, with TRBD1 matching 7 bases. CDR1 MNHEY and CDR2 SVGAGI come from the germline V gene. Unmatched junction bases numbered 1, after V lost 4 bases and J lost 5 bases. The length of the CDR3 is 13 residues. In DNA, the CDR3 is TGTGCCAGCAGTTGGACAGGCAATGAAAAACTGTTTTTT. Translated, it gives CASSWTGNEKLFF.

This clone has ten or more counts. Other DNA sequences of this sample code for an identical CDR3. The rearrangement joins TRBV29-1 to TRBJ2-5; no clear D gene. In germline, CDR1 is SQVTM, CDR2 ANQGSEA. V lost 7 bases to trimming and J lost 1 base, with 10 bases between them. This CDR3 contains 12 residues. The CDR3 bases are TGCAGCGGGCTAGTGCTCCAAGAGACCCAGTACTTC. It translates to CSGLVLQETQYF.

This clone was found many times. The J gene is TRBJ1-5, the V gene TRBV28, with 7 bases that match TRBD1. The CDR3 totals 18 residues. The germline gives CDR1 MDHEN, CDR2 SYDVKM. V dropped 0 bases and J dropped 3; count of bases not matched to a gene: 11. CDR3 amino acids: CASSLWDRRWKDNQPQHF. CDR3 nucleotides: TGTGCCAGCAGTTTATGGGACAGGCGGTGGAAAGACAATCAGCCCCAGCATTTT.

This clone was observed at least ten times. This chain uses TRBV10-3 with TRBJ2-5, with a possible D match to TRBD1 (5 bases). Trimming took 2 bases from V and 2 from J, leaving 15 bases between them. The CDR3 is 16 residues long. Germline values: CDR1 ENHRY, CDR2 SYGVKD. The chain's CDR3 is CAISEVAGMGQETQYF. Here the CDR3 DNA reads TGTGCCATCAGTGAGGTGGCAGGGATGGGTCAAGAGACCCAGTACTTC.